The 2 T cell receptor beta chains below were found in one sample sequenced in a study of blood T cell repertoires in COVID-19. Produced via immunoSEQ multiplex PCR; TCRdb's table is partial and in-frame only. The sample includes tens of thousands of clones, about two thirds seen only once; the top ten take approximately 40%. Sample: peripheral blood. The receptor set was obtained from a woman older than 75 with acute or convalescent COVID-19.

This rearrangement joins TRBV6-6 to TRBJ1-2; 12 bases are shared with TRBD1. This CDR3 is built from 15 residues. J gave up 7 bases and V 5 bases, and 8 bases lay outside the gene matches. Germline V gives CDR1 MNHNY, CDR2 SVGAGI (reference sequence). CDR3 amino acids: CASSLPGQGAAGYTF. The CDR3 nucleotides are TGTGCCAGCAGTCTACCGGGACAGGGGGCTGCTGGCTACACCTTC.

This rearrangement joins TRBV29-1 to TRBJ1-1; TRBD1 agrees at 10 bases. The CDR3 length is 14 residues. Germline CDR1 and CDR2: SQVTM and ANQGSEA. Germline trimming cut 5 bases from V and 4 bases from J; bases unmatched to any gene: 7. The CDR3, as DNA: TGCAGCGTTCCACCACGGACAGGGGGCACTGAAGCTTTCTTT. Translation gives CSVPPRTGGTEAFF. Supplemented by reference TRBV29-1 and TRBJ1-1, the full variable domain reads SAVISQKPSRDICQRGTSLTIQCQVDSQVTMMFWYRQQPGQSLTLIATANQGSEATYESGFVIDKFPISRPNLTFSTLTVSNMSPEDSSIYLCSVPPRTGGTEAFFGQGTRLTVV.